These T cell receptor beta chains were read from a single sample in a study of Graves' ophthalmopathy and Graves' hyperthyroidism. Each CDR3 protein gets one entry after TCRdb re-called the multiplex PCR reads with MiXCR. Among hundreds of thousands of distinct CDR3 sequences listed, approximately 22% were seen once. Sequenced sample: peripheral blood. These TCRs come from a woman younger than 35 with stable Graves' hyperthyroidism. Some clones in this sample may be carry-over from other donors' samples. Both conserved end residues are part of each CDR3. Each record gives: CDR3 DNA, CDR3 protein, clone size, J gene, V gene, D gene. The D gene is left open where the match is weak. Clone sizes are given selectively: once, few, many, or a class where the clone is expanded.

DNA: TGTGCCAGCAGTTTGTATCCGGACTACGAGCAGTACTTC
CDR3: CASSLYPDYEQYF
size: .
J: TRBJ2-7
V: TRBV27
D: .

DNA: TGTGCCAGCAGCCTTACATCCAGGGGAAATTCACCCCTCCACTTT
CDR3: CASSLTSRGNSPLHF
size: many
J: TRBJ1-6
V: TRBV28
D: .

DNA: TGTGCCAGCAGGTACCCAGGGGGTGAGACCCAGTACTTC
CDR3: CASRYPGGETQYF
size: .
J: TRBJ2-5
V: TRBV12-3/TRBV12-4
D: TRBD1

DNA: TGTGCCAGCAGAAACTCGGGAGTGATCACTGGAAACACCATATATTTT
CDR3: CASRNSGVITGNTIYF
size: .
J: TRBJ1-3
V: TRBV6-5
D: .

DNA: TGTGCCAGCGGATCTAGCGCGGAGACCCAGTACTTC
CDR3: CASGSSAETQYF
size: .
J: TRBJ2-5
V: TRBV28
D: .

DNA: TGCGCCAGCAGCCAAGCGGACTTGATGATTACGGGCGAGCAGTACTTC
CDR3: CASSQADLMITGEQYF
size: many
J: TRBJ2-7
V: TRBV4-1
D: .

DNA: TGTGCCAGCAGCGGGGGACAGTTCTACGAGCAGTACTTC
CDR3: CASSGGQFYEQYF
size: many
J: TRBJ2-7
V: TRBV2
D: .

DNA: TGTGCCAGCAGCTTAGTGGCACCCATGGGGGCGGGTAATTCACCCCTCCACTTT
CDR3: CASSLVAPMGAGNSPLHF
size: many
J: TRBJ1-6
V: TRBV7-2
D: .

DNA: TGTGCCAGCAGTGGGACTATAGAGACCCAGTACTTC
CDR3: CASSGTIETQYF
size: .
J: TRBJ2-5
V: TRBV7-2
D: TRBD2

DNA: TGTGCCAGCACTATCGGAGGGGGGGTCAACGTCCTGACTTTC
CDR3: CASTIGGGVNVLTF
size: .
J: TRBJ2-6
V: TRBV11-2
D: .

DNA: TGTGCCAGCAGCATTAAACAGACTGAGGGGCAGTACTTC
CDR3: CASSIKQTEGQYF
size: .
J: TRBJ2-7
V: TRBV7-2
D: .

DNA: TGCGCCAGCAGCCAAGCGACGGACTACTACGAGCAGTACTTC
CDR3: CASSQATDYYEQYF
size: many
J: TRBJ2-7
V: TRBV4-1
D: .

DNA: TGTGCCAGCAGCCAAGGAGGGAGAGCTCAGCCCCAGCATTTT
CDR3: CASSQGGRAQPQHF
size: .
J: TRBJ1-5
V: TRBV3-1
D: .

DNA: TGTGCCAGCACCAGAGGGACAAACTATGGCTACACCTTC
CDR3: CASTRGTNYGYTF
size: many
J: TRBJ1-2
V: TRBV6-1
D: .

DNA: TGTGCCACTCGTTGGGCCGGGGAGCTGTTTTTT
CDR3: CATRWAGELFF
size: .
J: TRBJ2-2
V: TRBV24-1
D: .

DNA: TGTGCCAGCAGCGCTGGAGGGGGGGAAGGACAGCCCCAGCATTTT
CDR3: CASSAGGGEGQPQHF
size: many
J: TRBJ1-5
V: TRBV28
D: .

DNA: TGTGCCAGCAGTTCACCCTCGACCGAGGCCCAGTACTTC
CDR3: CASSSPSTEAQYF
size: many
J: TRBJ2-5
V: TRBV6-5
D: .

DNA: TGTGCCAGCAGTGAACAGGGGATAAGCAATCAGCCCCAGCATTTT
CDR3: CASSEQGISNQPQHF
size: .
J: TRBJ1-5
V: TRBV6-1
D: .

DNA: TGTGCCTGGAGTAACAGGGGCGCTGAAGCTTTCTTT
CDR3: CAWSNRGAEAFF
size: .
J: TRBJ1-1
V: TRBV30
D: TRBD1

DNA: TGTGCCAGCACCCGAGGGACTGAAGCTTTCTTT
CDR3: CASTRGTEAFF
size: many
J: TRBJ1-1
V: TRBV6-2/TRBV6-3
D: .

DNA: TGTGCCAGCAGTTTAGGAGATTGGCCCCAGCATTTT
CDR3: CASSLGDWPQHF
size: many
J: TRBJ1-5
V: TRBV12-3/TRBV12-4
D: .

DNA: TGCGCCAGCAGCCAACCCACTAGCGGGAGGTGGGAGACCCAGTACTTC
CDR3: CASSQPTSGRWETQYF
size: many
J: TRBJ2-5
V: TRBV4-1
D: TRBD2

DNA: TGTGCCAGCAGCTTGGGTCCCAGGGGACGCTACGAGCAGTACTTC
CDR3: CASSLGPRGRYEQYF
size: .
J: TRBJ2-7
V: TRBV7-9
D: .

DNA: TGTGCCTGGAACCCCGGCCTCTCCTATAATTCACCCCTCCACTTT
CDR3: CAWNPGLSYNSPLHF
size: many
J: TRBJ1-6
V: TRBV30
D: .

DNA: TGTGCTACTAGAGCGAGGCCCCAAGAGACCCAGTACTTC
CDR3: CATRARPQETQYF
size: .
J: TRBJ2-5
V: TRBV28
D: .

DNA: TGTGCCAGTACCGATACTAGCGGGTCCGCCTACGAGCAGTACTTC
CDR3: CASTDTSGSAYEQYF
size: many
J: TRBJ2-7
V: TRBV19
D: TRBD2

DNA: TGTGCCTGGAGAAAGACAGGGAGATCCTACGAGCAGTACTTC
CDR3: CAWRKTGRSYEQYF
size: many
J: TRBJ2-7
V: TRBV30
D: TRBD1

DNA: TGCAGTGCAAGCGGGACGGATAAGGCCTACTACGAGCAGTACTTC
CDR3: CSASGTDKAYYEQYF
size: many
J: TRBJ2-7
V: TRBV20-1
D: TRBD2

DNA: TGCAGTGCTTCGACAGAGGAAGAGACCCAGTACTTC
CDR3: CSASTEEETQYF
size: many
J: TRBJ2-5
V: TRBV20-1
D: .